The clone carrying this T cell receptor (beta chain) came up many times. Its antigen is unknown. The data originate from a study of regulatory T cells in long-lasting Graves disease. Study-wide results and caveats: TCR diversity was lower in persistent than newly diagnosed Graves' disease.

Investigators prepared the TCR beta libraries by applying iRepertoire HTBI primers and Arm-PCR of CDR3 regions. Per the original data handling: Samples collectively showed 62 TRBV and around 15 TRBJ segments. MiXCR was run by TCRdb on the multiplex PCR reads, yielding one entry per CDR3 protein. The V and J calls were determined by TCRdb, not by the authors. The profile shows about 500,000 distinct CDR3 sequences, 12% of them singletons. There are 15 residues in the CDR3. Germline values: CDR1 MNHEY, CDR2 SMNVEV (reference sequence). Trimming pared 5 bases from V and 6 bases from J, leaving 20 bases between. The time point was: newly diagnosed GD, antithyroid drugs for less than 3 months. The TCR library was made from RNA extracted from PBMCs. These data also formed part of another study, on T cells in Graves' hyperthyroidism and ophthalmopathy. This second study notes: HTBI primers were used for first-round RT-PCR of the TCR CDR3.

This chain joins TRBV27 and TRBJ2-7; D tentatively fits TRBD1 or TRBD2 (6 bases each). Sequenced here: peripheral blood mononuclear cells (PBMCs), sampled at new diagnosis, from a patient treated with antithyroid drugs. This receptor was obtained from a woman younger than 45 with Graves disease. Written as DNA, the CDR3 is TGTGCCAGCAGTCGCCTCGGGACCCGGGGGCTCGAGCAGTACTTC. Translating it yields CASSRLGTRGLEQYF.